A single sample is the source of the 17 T cell receptor beta chains below, sequenced in a study of tissue T cells after allogeneic stem cell transplantation. Time point described: mouse harvest day 14 after allogeneic transplant. The graft held 10^6 splenic CD5+ T cells and 10^7 T-cell-depleted bone marrow cells. The method was immunoSEQ multiplex PCR; TCRdb's version includes in-frame clones alone and lacks a portion of them. This sample has thousands of clones, with more than 45% found just once. Sequencing input: gut tissue. These receptors were obtained from a female BALB/c mouse given C57BL/6 T cells with graft-versus-host disease after an allogeneic hematopoietic cell transplant.

This clone turned up a few times. Gene labels here are mouse ones. The observed sequence ends 1 residue before the CDR3 terminus, with the missing tail filled in from the germline J gene. This rearrangement joins TRBV19 to TRBJ2-7; D is undetermined. The CDR3 has 13 residues. The germline V gene encodes CDR1 FNHDT and CDR2 SITEND (reference sequence). V was shortened by 2 bases and J by 7 bases, with 13 bases between the two germline ends. Partial CDR3 DNA: TGTGCCAGCAGTATGACACTATGGGAGGAACAGTAC. It translates to CASSMTLWEEQY. From start to end, the CDR3 is CASSMTLWEEQYF.

This clone is large in the sample. The gene names here belong to mouse. The sequence runs out 1 residue before the end of the CDR3; the remainder is reconstructed from the germline J gene. The rearrangement uses TRBV26 and TRBJ1-4; the D is unclear. The germline V gene has CDR1 KGHPV and CDR2 FQNQEV (reference sequence). Trimming pared 4 bases from V and 5 bases from J, leaving 2 bases between. The CDR3 contains 11 residues. This chain's CDR3 is CASSQNERLFF. The part of the CDR3 DNA that was read is TGTGCCAGCAGTCAAAACGAAAGATTATTT.

This clone came up a few times. The listed genes are named as in mouse. With the read ending 1 residue before the CDR3 end, the germline J gene is used to fill in that end. V gene TRBV13-3 combines with J gene TRBJ2-5; TRBD2 matches 8 bases. In germline, CDR1 is NNHDY, CDR2 SYVADS. This CDR3 spans 16 amino acids. Trimming at V came to 4 bases and at J to 0 bases, leaving 7 bases not matched to a gene. The CDR3 bases that were read are TGTGCCAGCAGTTCAGACTGGGGAGTTAACCAAGACACCCAGTAC. It is translated as CASSSDWGVNQDTQY. The complete CDR3 sequence is CASSSDWGVNQDTQYF.

In regard to this clone: Gene names and germline refer to mouse. The read halts 1 residue ahead of the CDR3 end, with the missing end drawn from the germline J gene. The chain couples TRBV26 to TRBJ2-5, with 10 positions matching TRBD1. Germline assignment: CDR1 KGHPV and CDR2 FQNQEV (reference sequence). The CDR3 length is 13 residues. Unmatched junction bases numbered 1, after V lost 4 bases and J lost 6 bases. The CDR3 sequence: CASSRDRGDTQYF. The sequenced CDR3 bases are TGTGCCAGCAGTCGGGACAGGGGTGACACCCAGTAC.

Concerning this clone: All gene names here are mouse names. Read coverage stops 1 residue before the CDR3 terminus; the germline J gene supplies the remainder. The chain carries TRBV3 and TRBJ1-1; D is perhaps TRBD1 (6 bases). There are 13 residues in the CDR3. Trimming took 5 bases from V and 1 from J, leaving 8 bases between them. Germline V gives CDR1 SNHLY, CDR2 FYNGKV (reference sequence). Incomplete CDR3 DNA: TGTGCCAGCAGCCCACAGGGAAACACAGAAGTCTTC. Amino acid sequence: CASSPQGNTEVF. The entire CDR3 is CASSPQGNTEVFF.

In the case of this clone: The listed genes are named as in mouse. Coverage ceases 1 residue before the CDR3 finishes, and the germline J gene fills in the end. The chain uses TRBV3 and TRBJ2-1; TRBD1 matches 7 bases. Trimming removed 5 bases from V and 7 bases from J; junction bases left unmatched: 5. Looked up from germline, CDR1 is SNHLY and CDR2 is FYNGKV (reference sequence). The CDR3 is made up of 13 amino acids. CDR3 DNA, as far as it was read: TGTGCCAGCAGCGAGACAGGGAGAGCTGAGCAGTTC. Its protein product is CASSETGRAEQF. The CDR3 as a whole reads CASSETGRAEQFF.

A word on this clone: Germline and genes: mouse. CDR3 DNA, as far as it was read: TGTGCCAGCAGTATGGGCAGGGGGAGTAGTGCAGAAACGCTGTAT. Its protein product is CASSMGRGSSAETLY. The CDR3 reads in full as CASSMGRGSSAETLYF. The rearrangement joins TRBV19 to TRBJ2-3; 7 nucleotides match TRBD1. The CDR3 end falls 1 residue outside the read, so it is completed with the germline J gene. The CDR3 is 16 amino acids. The V gene's germline CDR1 is FNHDT and CDR2 SITEND (reference sequence). V shed 2 bases, J shed 0 bases, and the junction held 6 bases outside the gene matches.

This clone was picked up a small number of times. The germline and genes are mouse ones. The read ends 1 residue early relative to the CDR3; the germline J gene fills the gap. V is TRBV26 and J is TRBJ2-5, with no clear D. Germline V CDR1 and CDR2: KGHPV, FQNQEV (reference sequence). CDR3 length: 12 residues. V dropped 7 bases and J dropped 0 bases, with 5 bases sitting between them. The DNA read from the CDR3 is TGTGCCAGCACAATTAACCAAGACACCCAGTAC. Translation: CASTINQDTQY. The full-length CDR3 reads as CASTINQDTQYF.

As for this clone: The gene names given are mouse names. The missing CDR3 end, 1 residue past where the read stops, is filled in from the germline J gene. The V and J genes are TRBV13-1 and TRBJ2-7; 10 bases fit TRBD2. The V gene end was trimmed by 1 base and the J gene end by 4 bases; junction bases not matched to a gene: 5. Germline V gives CDR1 NSHNY, CDR2 SYGAGN. The CDR3 contains 15 residues. CDR3 bases read: TGTGCCAGCAGTGATAATGGGGACTGGGGATATGAACAGTAC. Residues: CASSDNGDWGYEQY. The complete CDR3 reads CASSDNGDWGYEQYF.

In the case of this clone: The listed genes are named as in mouse. The sequenced fragment ends 1 residue before the CDR3 boundary, so the rest is inferred from the germline J gene. This chain connects TRBV16 to TRBJ2-7, with D tentatively TRBD1 (6 bases). Germline assignment: CDR1 SGHSA and CDR2 FRNQAP. The CDR3 has 14 amino acids. V shed 4 bases and J shed 0 bases, with 10 bases lying between them. The chain's CDR3 is CASSSQGSSYEQYF. The CDR3 bases that were read are TGTGCAAGCAGCTCACAGGGAAGCTCCTATGAACAGTAC.

Remarks on this clone: Mouse gene names and germline throughout. The DNA ends 1 residue before the CDR3 does, and the rest of the CDR3 is filled in from the germline J gene. This chain uses TRBV26 with TRBJ1-4; maybe TRBD1 (5 bases). The CDR3 contains 14 residues. Trimming removed 4 bases from V and 0 bases from J, with 6 bases in between. Germline CDR1 is KGHPV and CDR2 is FQNQEV (reference sequence). CDR3 residues: CASSPGFSNERLFF. The sequenced part of the CDR3 DNA is TGTGCCAGCAGTCCAGGGTTTTCCAACGAAAGATTATTT. The complete variable domain, with remaining parts taken from reference TRBV26 and TRBJ1-4, reads NSKVIQTPRYLVKGQGQKAKMRCIPEKGHPVVFWYQQNKNNEFKFLINFQNQEVLQQIDMTEKRFSAECPSNSPCSLEIQSSEAGDSALYLCASSPGFSNERLFFGHGTKLSVL.

Note on this clone: Genes here carry mouse names. Read coverage stops 1 residue before the CDR3 terminus; the germline J gene supplies the remainder. V is TRBV26 and J is TRBJ2-2; TRBD1 matches 10 bases. Germline CDR1 reads KGHPV; CDR2 reads FQNQEV (reference sequence). CDR3 length: 15 residues. Losses at the gene ends were 6 bases for V and 4 bases for J; bases not matched to a gene: 5. CDR3 region: CASRPGQGPTGQLYF. CDR3 bases read: TGTGCCAGCAGACCGGGACAGGGGCCCACCGGGCAGCTCTAC.

To note about this clone: Gene and germline names: mouse. The read ends 1 residue before the CDR3 terminus; that terminus is restored from the germline J gene. The V gene is TRBV12-2, the J gene TRBJ2-7; the match to TRBD2 covers 7 bases. The germline V gene has CDR1 SGHLS and CDR2 HYDKME. This CDR3 contains 13 residues. With V trimmed by 2 bases and J by 4 bases, 4 bases remained unmatched. The covered CDR3 bases are TGTGCCAGCTCTCCGGGGGGGGTTTATGAACAGTAC. Translating gives CASSPGGVYEQY. The whole CDR3 protein reads CASSPGGVYEQYF. Looking up the rest from reference TRBV12-2 and TRBJ2-7 gives the full variable domain: NSGVVQSPRYIIKGKGERSILKCIPISGHLSVAWYQQTQGQELKFFIQHYDKMERDKGNLPSRFSVQQFDDYHSEMNMSALELEDSAVYFCASSPGGVYEQYFGPGTRLTVL.

This clone came up a few times. Genes and germline are mouse. The sequenced fragment ends 1 residue before the CDR3 boundary, so the rest is inferred from the germline J gene. This chain connects TRBV24 to TRBJ2-7, with 9 positions matching TRBD2. V lost 4 bases to trimming and J lost 5 bases; unmatched junction nucleotides: 9. Germline values: CDR1 KGHTA, CDR2 FRNEEI. The length of the CDR3 is 15 residues. The sequenced part of the CDR3 DNA is TGTGCCAGCAGTCCCTCCTGGGGGGGGCTTAATGAACAGTAC. This encodes CASSPSWGGLNEQY. The full CDR3 is CASSPSWGGLNEQYF.

Comment on this clone: Genes and germline come from the mouse. The read is 1 residue too short to cover the CDR3 end, so that end is filled in from the germline J gene. The genes are TRBV16 and TRBJ1-1; D is unresolved. V lost 0 bases and J lost 0, with 2 bases in between. Germline lookup yields CDR1 SGHSA and CDR2 FRNQAP. The CDR3 loop spans 13 amino acids. CDR3 in amino acids: CASSLEQNTEVFF. CDR3 DNA (partial): TGTGCAAGCAGCTTAGAACAGAACACAGAAGTCTTC.

To note about this clone: Germline and genes here are mouse. The read ends 1 residue shy of where the CDR3 ends; the end is completed using the germline J gene. The V and J genes are TRBV12-1 and TRBJ1-3; D gene ambiguous. V shed 0 bases and J shed 0 bases, with 5 bases lying between them. Germline V CDR1 and CDR2: SGHSN, HYEKVE. The CDR3 spans 14 residues. The DNA read from the CDR3 is TGTGCCAGCTCTCTCGCGGGTTCTGGAAATACGCTCTAT. It is translated as CASSLAGSGNTLY. The complete CDR3 reads CASSLAGSGNTLYF.

This clone occurred a few times. The germline and genes are mouse ones. The CDR3 goes on 1 residue after the read ends, and that part is filled in from the germline J gene. The chain has TRBV13-2 and TRBJ1-4; 10 bases fit TRBD1. CDR1 is NNHNN and CDR2 is SYGAGS in the germline V gene (reference sequence). Germline trimming cut 5 bases from V and 1 base from J; bases unmatched to any gene: 5. The CDR3 consists of 16 residues. Incomplete CDR3 DNA: TGTGCCAGCGGGACCGGGACAGGGGATTCCAACGAAAGATTATTT. It specifies CASGTGTGDSNERLF. The entire CDR3 protein is CASGTGTGDSNERLFF.